What follows is one T cell receptor beta chain and its context. Germline V CDR1 and CDR2: LGHNA, YSLEER. The CDR3 loop spans 19 amino acids. J was trimmed by 0 bases and V by 1 base; bases with no gene match: 11. TCRdb's table, derived via immunoSEQ multiplex PCR, lists solely in-frame clones and lacks some. The table has nearly 350,000 clones, around 91% seen once. This sample is part of a study of blood T cell repertoires in COVID-19. This chain links TRBV4-3 with TRBJ1-4; the match to TRBD1 covers 7 bases. This sequence originates from a young woman who had recovered from COVID-19. The sample was peripheral blood. The CDR3 region is CASSQATGRGVATNEKLFF. DNA for the CDR3: TGCGCCAGCAGCCAAGCGACAGGGCGGGGGGTTGCAACTAATGAAAAACTGTTTTTT.